This T cell receptor delta chain was captured in a study of gamma-delta T cells after stem cell transplantation. Trimming at V came to 3 bases and at J to 2 bases, leaving 4 bases not matched to a gene. Germline CDR1 GEAIGNYY, CDR2 EKD. CDR3 size: 14 residues. TCRdb applied CATT to the RT-PCR reads for clone calling. The sample has over 2,500 delta-chain clones, just under 2% seen once. This receptor was obtained from a human donor. It is not recorded whose cells these are; they may come from a transplant donor. This chain connects TRDV2 to TRDJ1, with 8 bases aligning to TRDD3. The sequencing sample was made of gamma-delta T cells. The CDR3 spells CACDGLGETDKLIF. In DNA form, the CDR3 reads TGTGCCTGTGACGGGCTGGGGGAAACCGATAAACTCATCTTT.